This T cell receptor beta chain was retrieved from a study of blood T cell repertoires in COVID-19. Looked up from germline, CDR1 is MGHDK and CDR2 is SYGVNS. CDR3 size: 13 residues. Trimming took 6 bases from V and 2 from J; bases not matched to a gene: 1. Here immunoSEQ multiplex PCR was the method, and the copy in TCRdb shows in-frame clones only, minus some. The data contain about 210,000 clones, roughly 75% of them singletons. The receptor was isolated from a woman in her seventies with acute or convalescent COVID-19. The chain has TRBV25-1 and TRBJ2-7, with 10 positions matching TRBD2. Sequenced material: peripheral blood. CDR3 nucleotides: TGTGCCAGCAGCGGACTAGCGGCCTACGAGCAGTACTTC. Translation: CASSGLAAYEQYF.